The rows below give T cell receptor beta chains drawn from one sample of a study of T cells after posttransplantation cyclophosphamide. Clones were read by immunoSEQ multiplex PCR, and TCRdb kept only the in-frame ones, dropping some. The profile shows some 3,800 clones, 85% to 95% of them singletons. The sample consisted of naive CD4+ T cells sorted from PBMCs. These receptors all stem from a man aged 45-65 years. Each CDR3 is given with its conserved first and last residue. Fields, in order: CDR3 DNA, CDR3 protein, D gene, J gene, V gene, clone size. A D gene is named only where the DNA matches it firmly. A clone size is listed for some rows: how often the clone was seen (once, few, many), or a class if it is expanded.

CDR3 DNA: TGTGCCAGCAGCCCCACAGGGGCCCTGTACAATGAGCAGTTCTTC; CDR3 protein: CASSPTGALYNEQFF; D gene: TRBD1; J gene: TRBJ2-1; V gene: TRBV5-6; clone size: NA
CDR3 DNA: TGTGCTAGCAGCTCCGGGACAGGCTACGAGCAGTACTTC; CDR3 protein: CASSSGTGYEQYF; D gene: TRBD1; J gene: TRBJ2-7; V gene: TRBV7-7; clone size: NA
CDR3 DNA: TGTGCCAGCAGCGTAGAGGGCCAGCGGAGCACAGATACGCAGTATTTT; CDR3 protein: CASSVEGQRSTDTQYF; D gene: NA; J gene: TRBJ2-3; V gene: TRBV9; clone size: once
CDR3 DNA: TGCGCCAGCAGCCGGGCCTGGTGGGACACTGAAGCTTTCTTT; CDR3 protein: CASSRAWWDTEAFF; D gene: NA; J gene: TRBJ1-1; V gene: TRBV4-1; clone size: NA
CDR3 DNA: TGTGCCAGTAGGAGTCGGGGGGTTAATGAAAAACTGTTTTTT; CDR3 protein: CASRSRGVNEKLFF; D gene: NA; J gene: TRBJ1-4; V gene: TRBV19; clone size: few
CDR3 DNA: TGTGCCAGCAGCTTAGTTCAGGGTGAAGAGACCCAGTACTTC; CDR3 protein: CASSLVQGEETQYF; D gene: NA; J gene: TRBJ2-5; V gene: TRBV5-6; clone size: NA
CDR3 DNA: TGTGCCAGCACCCCAGGGTCTTTGGTCACTGAAGCTTTCTTT; CDR3 protein: CASTPGSLVTEAFF; D gene: NA; J gene: TRBJ1-1; V gene: TRBV28; clone size: NA
CDR3 DNA: TGTGCCAGCAGCCTCCCTGGTCCTACAGAAGGCTACACCTTC; CDR3 protein: CASSLPGPTEGYTF; D gene: NA; J gene: TRBJ1-2; V gene: TRBV14; clone size: NA
CDR3 DNA: TGTGCCAGCAGCGTACAGGGGGGGAACTATGGCTACACCTTC; CDR3 protein: CASSVQGGNYGYTF; D gene: TRBD1; J gene: TRBJ1-2; V gene: TRBV2; clone size: NA
CDR3 DNA: TGCGCCAGCAGCCAAGAAGGGATAGCGGGGGGAACGCAGTATTTT; CDR3 protein: CASSQEGIAGGTQYF; D gene: TRBD2; J gene: TRBJ2-3; V gene: TRBV4-1; clone size: NA
CDR3 DNA: TGTGCCAGCTCACATACCGGGACAGGCTATAATTCACCCCTCCACTTT; CDR3 protein: CASSHTGTGYNSPLHF; D gene: TRBD1; J gene: TRBJ1-6; V gene: TRBV18; clone size: NA
CDR3 DNA: TGTGCCAGCGTACCTACCCAGGGGGCTGGAGAGACCCAGTACTTC; CDR3 protein: CASVPTQGAGETQYF; D gene: TRBD1; J gene: TRBJ2-5; V gene: TRBV7-6; clone size: NA
CDR3 DNA: TGTGCCAGCAGCCGTAATAATCCACCCCTCCACTTT; CDR3 protein: CASSRNNPPLHF; D gene: NA; J gene: TRBJ1-6; V gene: TRBV9; clone size: NA
CDR3 DNA: TGTGCCAGCAGCCTGTTCTCAGGTGCCGGGGAGCTGTTTTTT; CDR3 protein: CASSLFSGAGELFF; D gene: NA; J gene: TRBJ2-2; V gene: TRBV14; clone size: NA
CDR3 DNA: TGCGCCAGCAGCTTGGTCGGGGGTTATGGCTACACCTTC; CDR3 protein: CASSLVGGYGYTF; D gene: NA; J gene: TRBJ1-2; V gene: TRBV5-1; clone size: NA
CDR3 DNA: TGTGCCAGCAGCGGCCCGGGACAGGGGAGTGAAAAACTGTTTTTT; CDR3 protein: CASSGPGQGSEKLFF; D gene: TRBD1; J gene: TRBJ1-4; V gene: TRBV9; clone size: NA
CDR3 DNA: TGTGCCAGCAGCGGACAGGGCTTCAGCTCTGGGGCCAACGTCCTGACTTTC; CDR3 protein: CASSGQGFSSGANVLTF; D gene: TRBD1; J gene: TRBJ2-6; V gene: TRBV9; clone size: NA
CDR3 DNA: TGTGCCAGCAGCGTGGTACCGACAGATAGGACTGGCTACACCTTC; CDR3 protein: CASSVVPTDRTGYTF; D gene: NA; J gene: TRBJ1-2; V gene: TRBV9; clone size: NA
CDR3 DNA: TGTGCCAGCAGCTTGGAGCGGGGGGGCCGATATACGCAGTATTTT; CDR3 protein: CASSLERGGRYTQYF; D gene: TRBD2; J gene: TRBJ2-3; V gene: TRBV5-4; clone size: NA
CDR3 DNA: TGTGCCAGCAGCTCCGATCGGCGGCAGGGCGGAGTGGCTAATGAAAAACTGTTTTTT; CDR3 protein: CASSSDRRQGGVANEKLFF; D gene: NA; J gene: TRBJ1-4; V gene: TRBV11-2; clone size: once
CDR3 DNA: TGTGCCAGCAGCTTATTTGGAGGGGCTGGAAACACCATATATTTT; CDR3 protein: CASSLFGGAGNTIYF; D gene: NA; J gene: TRBJ1-3; V gene: TRBV11-3; clone size: once
CDR3 DNA: TGCGCCAGCAGCTTGCCGACATCTGAAGCTTTCTTT; CDR3 protein: CASSLPTSEAFF; D gene: NA; J gene: TRBJ1-1; V gene: TRBV5-1; clone size: NA
CDR3 DNA: TGTGCCAGCAGCCCCCCCGACAGGCCGGGGTACTTC; CDR3 protein: CASSPPDRPGYF; D gene: NA; J gene: TRBJ2-7; V gene: TRBV11-3; clone size: NA
CDR3 DNA: TGCGCCAGCAGCCAAGAAGCGGGGGACAAAGCTTTCTTT; CDR3 protein: CASSQEAGDKAFF; D gene: NA; J gene: TRBJ1-1; V gene: TRBV4-1; clone size: NA
CDR3 DNA: TGTGCCAGCAGTGAAGCGCGCTGGCAGCGGGGGGCCTACGAGCAGTACTTC; CDR3 protein: CASSEARWQRGAYEQYF; D gene: TRBD2; J gene: TRBJ2-7; V gene: TRBV6-1; clone size: NA
CDR3 DNA: TGTGCCAGCAGCTTAAATTATTGGGGAGCTTTCACAGATACGCAGTATTTT; CDR3 protein: CASSLNYWGAFTDTQYF; D gene: NA; J gene: TRBJ2-3; V gene: TRBV7-2; clone size: NA
CDR3 DNA: TGCGCCAGCAGCCAAGTAGAGTGGGACAATACGCAGTATTTT; CDR3 protein: CASSQVEWDNTQYF; D gene: NA; J gene: TRBJ2-3; V gene: TRBV4-3; clone size: NA
CDR3 DNA: TGTGCCAGTAGTGTGGCACACTCTGGGGCCAACGTCCTGACTTTC; CDR3 protein: CASSVAHSGANVLTF; D gene: NA; J gene: TRBJ2-6; V gene: TRBV19; clone size: NA
CDR3 DNA: TGCGCCAGCAGCGGAGGGACTAGCGGGCCAAACCAAGAGACCCAGTACTTC; CDR3 protein: CASSGGTSGPNQETQYF; D gene: TRBD2; J gene: TRBJ2-5; V gene: TRBV5-1; clone size: NA